The present TCR beta chain was sequenced within a study of blood T cell repertoires in COVID-19. Study-level background: COVID-19 samples collected from the United States, Italy and Spain covered acute and convalescent phases.

The method was immunoSEQ multiplex PCR; TCRdb's version includes in-frame clones alone and lacks a portion of them. The table lists about 190,000 clones, 65% to 85% of them singletons, with 4.5% to 6.5% in the top ten. Trimming at V came to 10 bases and at J to 7 bases, leaving 11 bases not matched to a gene. This CDR3 is built from 13 residues. The germline V gene has CDR1 LNHNV and CDR2 YYDKDF (reference sequence). Input material: peripheral blood. V and J are TRBV15 and TRBJ2-7; the match to TRBD1 covers 9 bases. This TCR was sampled from a woman aged 25 to 45 with acute or convalescent COVID-19. CDR3 coding DNA: TGTGCCATCCGGGGACAGGGTAAAAGGGAGCAGTACTTC. Translating gives CAIRGQGKREQYF.